Detailed here is one T cell receptor beta chain. The antigen is not known. PCR involved 60 Vbeta and 13 Jbeta primers. This table comes from immunoSEQ multiplex PCR, and its TCRdb copy is limited to in-frame clones, with some not included. The table lists about 140,000 clones, over 75% of them singletons. The sample comes from a study of cytomegalovirus exposure and HLA in healthy donors. Study outcomes and limitations: Confirmation in vitro established that three CMV-associated chains were specific for CMV antigens. Previous analysis showed most TCR beta V segments were productive about 87% or about 30% of the time. Judged likely to be a sequencing artifact was a cluster of highly shared sequence variants.

The CDR3 runs to 14 residues. CDR1 is GTSNPN, CDR2 SVGIG, per germline (reference sequence). V trimming: 0 bases; J trimming: 13 bases; junction bases outside the gene matches: 7. The chain combines TRBV30 with TRBJ2-1; 12 bases fit TRBD2. Sequencing was performed on PBMCs. This clonotype originated in a man in his forties or fifties in good health and CMV-seronegative. CDR3 nucleotide sequence: TGTGCCTGGAGTGTCCCGACTAGCGGGAGATTACAGTTCTTC. It codes for CAWSVPTSGRLQFF.